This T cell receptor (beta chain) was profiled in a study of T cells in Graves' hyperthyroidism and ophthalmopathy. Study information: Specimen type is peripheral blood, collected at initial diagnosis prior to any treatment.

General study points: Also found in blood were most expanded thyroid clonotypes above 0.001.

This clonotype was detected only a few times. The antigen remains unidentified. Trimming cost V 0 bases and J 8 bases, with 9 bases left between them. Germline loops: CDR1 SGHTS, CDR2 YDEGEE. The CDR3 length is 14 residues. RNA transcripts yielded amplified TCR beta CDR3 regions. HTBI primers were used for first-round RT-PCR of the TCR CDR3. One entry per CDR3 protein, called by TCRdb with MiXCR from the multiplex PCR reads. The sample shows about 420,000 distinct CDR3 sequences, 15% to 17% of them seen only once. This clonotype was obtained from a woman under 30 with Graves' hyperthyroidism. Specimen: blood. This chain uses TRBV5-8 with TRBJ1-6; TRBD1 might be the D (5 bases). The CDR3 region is CASSLGGWDSPLHF. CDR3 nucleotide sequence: TGTGCCAGCAGCTTGGGGGGGTGGGATTCACCCCTCCACTTT.